This passage covers 24 T cell receptor beta chains from one sample sequenced in a study of CD8+ T cells in alopecia areata. Extraction and reverse transcription of RNA yielded cDNA as the sequencing template. Produced via immunoSEQ multiplex PCR; TCRdb's table is partial and in-frame only. The repertoire consists of about 250,000 clones, with approximately 61% occurring once and the leading ten covering 0.95% to 1.5%. The starting material was CD4+ T cells sorted from blood, obtained at week 0. The receptors here all came from a human donor with alopecia areata.

This clone was counted a few times. The rearrangement uses TRBV19 and TRBJ2-3, with TRBD2 matching 9 bases. The V gene's germline CDR1 is LNHDA and CDR2 SQIVND (reference sequence). The CDR3 has 15 amino acids. Trimming removed 3 bases from V and 5 bases from J; junction bases left unmatched: 6. CDR3 region: CASSIRRGGRDTQYF. For the CDR3, the DNA is TGTGCCAGTAGTATTCGGCGGGGGGGCCGAGATACGCAGTATTTT.

This clone was seen a handful of times. The rearrangement joins TRBV29-1 to TRBJ1-4; D call uncertain. Trimming stripped 7 bases from V and 6 bases from J, with 9 bases between. Germline CDR1 SQVTM, CDR2 ANQGSEA. The CDR3 extends over 11 amino acids. The CDR3 loop reads CSAERDEKLFF. The CDR3 DNA reads as TGCAGCGCTGAGAGGGATGAAAAACTGTTTTTT.

The chain carries TRBV27 and TRBJ2-7; D may correspond to TRBD1 or TRBD2 (5 bases each). With 5 bases removed from V and 4 bases from J, the gap between germline ends came to 12 bases. There are 13 residues in the CDR3. The germline gives CDR1 MNHEY, CDR2 SMNVEV (reference sequence). The CDR3 DNA reads TGTGCCAGCAGTCGGGGACGGAGATACGAGCAGTACTTC. It codes for CASSRGRRYEQYF.

This chain joins TRBV6-6 and TRBJ1-6; D is undetermined. V was trimmed by 2 bases and J by 7 bases, leaving 6 bases between them. The germline CDR1 and CDR2 sequences are MNHNY and SVGAGI (reference sequence). This CDR3 comprises 13 residues. CDR3 sequence (DNA): TGTGCCAGCAGTTACAGGGTGAATTCACCCCTCCACTTT. Translated: CASSYRVNSPLHF.

The chain is built from TRBV2 and TRBJ2-7, with no clear D. V was trimmed by 5 bases and J by 0 bases, leaving 11 bases between them. In germline, CDR1 is SNHLY, CDR2 FYNNEI. CDR3 length: 14 amino acids. In DNA form, the CDR3 reads TGTGCCAGCAGTTCGTCCAGTAACTCCTACGAGCAGTACTTC. Protein product: CASSSSSNSYEQYF.

This chain joins TRBV5-1 and TRBJ2-2, with TRBD1 as a possible D gene (5 bases). Germline V lookup: CDR1 SGHRS, CDR2 YFSETQ. V was trimmed by 4 bases and J by 1 base, leaving 8 bases between them. This CDR3 has 14 amino acids. The CDR3 is CASSRQMNTGELFF. CDR3 DNA: TGCGCCAGCAGCCGACAGATGAACACCGGGGAGCTGTTTTTT. Based on the CDR3 plus reference TRBV5-1 and TRBJ2-2, the full variable domain is KAGVTQTPRYLIKTRGQQVTLSCSPISGHRSVSWYQQTPGQGLQFLFEYFSETQRNKGNFPGRFSGRQFSNSRSEMNVSTLELGDSALYLCASSRQMNTGELFFGEGSRLTVL.

V gene TRBV7-2 combines with J gene TRBJ2-7; D is undetermined. The CDR3 totals 13 residues. CDR1 and CDR2 (germline): SGHTA, FQGNSA. V lost 3 bases to trimming and J lost 0 bases, with 6 bases between them. CDR3 residues: CASSFVDSYEQYF. The CDR3 coding sequence is TGTGCCAGCAGCTTCGTCGACTCCTACGAGCAGTACTTC.

Written as DNA, the CDR3 is TGCAGCGTTGTGAAACTCTTCTCGGAGGGAGGACAGTCCTACGAGCAGTACTTC. Protein product: CSVVKLFSEGGQSYEQYF. This chain connects TRBV29-1 to TRBJ2-7; D tentatively reads TRBD1 or TRBD2 (6 bases each). CDR1 and CDR2 from the germline V gene are SQVTM and ANQGSEA. The CDR3 has 18 residues. Deletions cut 4 bases from V and 1 base from J, with 26 bases between.

This clone came up a few times. The chain is built from TRBV7-2 and TRBJ2-5, with D possibly matching TRBD2 (5 bases). Between the trimmed V and J ends, which lost 5 bases and 9 bases, there was a span of 13 bases. CDR1 and CDR2 from the germline V gene are SGHTA and FQGNSA. The CDR3 contains 12 residues. The CDR3 DNA reads as TGTGCCAGCAGCCCCTATACGGAGGCCCAGTACTTC. Protein: CASSPYTEAQYF.

J is TRBJ2-7 and V is TRBV18; weak D call: TRBD2 (6 bases). Trimming left V 3 bases short and J 6 bases short, with 9 bases between. Per the germline V gene, CDR1 is KGHSH and CDR2 is LQKENI. The CDR3 consists of 12 residues. In nucleotides, the CDR3 is TGTGCCAGCTCACCGGAGGGAACCGAGCAGTACTTC. This translates into CASSPEGTEQYF.

The genes are TRBV4-1 and TRBJ1-2; 8 bases align to TRBD1. Germline trimming cut 5 bases from V and 7 bases from J; bases unmatched to any gene: 6. The CDR3 has 13 residues. CDR1 and CDR2 from the germline V gene are MGHRA and YSYEKL. The CDR3 protein is CASSNTGGVGYTF. CDR3 in DNA: TGCGCCAGCAGCAATACAGGGGGAGTTGGCTACACCTTC.

This clone was observed a few times. The chain employs TRBV18 and TRBJ1-2; 9 bases fit TRBD1. Germline CDR1 is KGHSH and CDR2 is LQKENI. Trimming cost V 2 bases and J 5 bases; bases outside gene matches: 6. The CDR3 runs to 15 residues. The CDR3, as DNA: TGTGCCAGCTCACCAGGGGACAGGGTTTGGTATGGCTACACCTTC. This sequence encodes CASSPGDRVWYGYTF. The whole variable domain, remainder taken from reference TRBV18 and TRBJ1-2, is NAGVMQNPRHLVRRRGQEARLRCSPMKGHSHVYWYRQLPEEGLKFMVYLQKENIIDESGMPKERFSAEFPKEGPSILRIQQVVRGDSAAYFCASSPGDRVWYGYTFGSGTRLTVV.

This clone came up a few times. The chain links TRBV10-3 to TRBJ1-6; TRBD1 matches 8 bases. This CDR3 is 15 amino acids long. Germline values: CDR1 ENHRY, CDR2 SYGVKD. V was pared by 6 bases and J by 8 bases, with 9 bases of the junction left unmatched. The CDR3: CAISEGTGQHSPLHF. The DNA of the CDR3 is TGTGCCATCAGCGAAGGGACAGGACAACATTCACCCCTCCACTTT.

The chain combines TRBV29-1 with TRBJ1-2, with 7 bases lining up with TRBD1. CDR3 length: 14 amino acids. CDR1 is SQVTM, CDR2 ANQGSEA, per germline. V was clipped by 6 bases and J by 4 bases; unmatched bases: 11. The chain's CDR3 is CSVAGGDSLYGYTF. For the CDR3, the DNA is TGCAGCGTGGCGGGGGGGGACAGTCTCTATGGCTACACCTTC. The full variable domain, with the rest looked up from reference TRBV29-1 and TRBJ1-2, is SAVISQKPSRDICQRGTSLTIQCQVDSQVTMMFWYRQQPGQSLTLIATANQGSEATYESGFVIDKFPISRPNLTFSTLTVSNMSPEDSSIYLCSVAGGDSLYGYTFGSGTRLTVV.

The chain links TRBV7-2 to TRBJ2-1, with D possibly TRBD2 on 7 matching bases. Trimming removed 5 bases from V and 7 bases from J, with 15 bases in between. Germline V gene sequence: CDR1 SGHTA, CDR2 FQGNSA. This CDR3 is 14 amino acids long. The CDR3 is CASSPDGGANEQFF. CDR3 DNA sequence: TGTGCCAGCAGCCCCGATGGGGGGGCAAATGAGCAGTTCTTC.

V is TRBV28 and J is TRBJ2-3; 13 bases fit TRBD2. V lost 6 bases to trimming and J lost 2 bases; unmatched junction nucleotides: 5. From germline, CDR1 is MDHEN and CDR2 SYDVKM. The CDR3 covers 16 residues. CDR3 loop: CASSLGLAGTTDTQYF. DNA for the CDR3: TGTGCCAGCAGCCTGGGACTAGCGGGGACCACAGATACGCAGTATTTT.

This clone occurred a few times. The genes are TRBV4-3 and TRBJ2-5; 7 bases are a match to TRBD1. The CDR3 has 17 amino acids. CDR1 and CDR2 from the germline V gene are LGHNA and YSLEER. J gave up 5 bases and V 0 bases, and 12 bases lay outside the gene matches. DNA for the CDR3: TGCGCCAGCAGCCAAGATGCTACTGCCTTACAGGGGGAGACCCAGTACTTC. Encoded protein: CASSQDATALQGETQYF.

This chain links TRBV29-1 with TRBJ2-3, with 8 bases fitting TRBD2. CDR3 length: 16 residues. V shed 4 bases, J shed 1 base, and the junction held 10 bases outside the gene matches. Germline CDR1 and CDR2: SQVTM and ANQGSEA. Written as DNA, the CDR3 is TGCAGCGTTGCGGGGGGGGCAGTGGTTGGCACAGATACGCAGTATTTT. Its protein is CSVAGGAVVGTDTQYF.

V usage is TRBV29-1 and J usage is TRBJ2-3; D gene uncertain. V lost 6 bases, J lost 1 base, and 11 bases lay in between. Per the germline V gene, CDR1 is SQVTM and CDR2 is ANQGSEA. This CDR3 region has 13 residues. CDR3 loop: CSVRPQGTDTQYF. In DNA form, the CDR3 reads TGCAGCGTCAGGCCCCAGGGCACAGATACGCAGTATTTT.

This clone is a singleton in its sample. V and J are TRBV30 and TRBJ1-2; D is ambiguous. V dropped 5 bases and J dropped 7 bases, with 14 bases sitting between them. Germline V CDR1 and CDR2: GTSNPN, SVGIG (reference sequence). The CDR3 extends over 12 amino acids. CDR3 amino acids: CAWGGGLGGYTF. DNA for the CDR3: TGTGCCTGGGGCGGAGGGCTCGGTGGCTACACCTTC.

For this clone: At the DNA level, this CDR3 is encoded by other sequences in the same sample as well. This chain's CDR3 is CSVGTGGLNTEAFF. The CDR3 nucleotides are TGCAGCGTTGGGACAGGGGGTCTGAACACTGAAGCTTTCTTT. V and J are TRBV29-1 and TRBJ1-1; 10 bases match TRBD1. This CDR3 spans 14 amino acids. V gave up 4 bases and J gave up 0 bases; unmatched junction bases: 2. From germline, CDR1 is SQVTM and CDR2 ANQGSEA.

The rearrangement links TRBV29-1 to TRBJ1-5, with 9 bases identical to TRBD1. There are 14 residues in the CDR3. The V and J ends lost 4 bases and 5 bases, in that order; junction bases with no gene match: 6. Germline V gives CDR1 SQVTM, CDR2 ANQGSEA. This CDR3 reads CSVGDRERDQPQHF. CDR3 nucleotides: TGCAGCGTTGGGGACAGGGAGAGGGATCAGCCCCAGCATTTT. Using reference TRBV29-1 and TRBJ1-5 for the parts outside the CDR3, the full variable domain is SAVISQKPSRDICQRGTSLTIQCQVDSQVTMMFWYRQQPGQSLTLIATANQGSEATYESGFVIDKFPISRPNLTFSTLTVSNMSPEDSSIYLCSVGDRERDQPQHFGDGTRLSIL.

The genes are TRBV25-1 and TRBJ2-5; D not resolved. V was shortened by 3 bases and J by 12 bases, with 11 bases between the two germline ends. CDR3 length: 11 amino acids. Germline CDR1 is MGHDK and CDR2 is SYGVNS. CDR3 amino acids: CASSDLGLKYF. The CDR3 DNA reads as TGTGCCAGCAGTGATCTTGGGCTGAAGTACTTC.

This chain joins TRBV25-1 and TRBJ1-6; D uncertain. V lost 6 bases and J 3 bases, leaving 9 bases between the germline ends. Germline V gene data show CDR1 as MGHDK and CDR2 as SYGVNS. The CDR3 sequence is 14 residues long. The CDR3 protein is CASSFQGYNSPLHF. In nucleotides, the CDR3 is TGTGCCAGCAGCTTTCAAGGCTATAATTCACCCCTCCACTTT.